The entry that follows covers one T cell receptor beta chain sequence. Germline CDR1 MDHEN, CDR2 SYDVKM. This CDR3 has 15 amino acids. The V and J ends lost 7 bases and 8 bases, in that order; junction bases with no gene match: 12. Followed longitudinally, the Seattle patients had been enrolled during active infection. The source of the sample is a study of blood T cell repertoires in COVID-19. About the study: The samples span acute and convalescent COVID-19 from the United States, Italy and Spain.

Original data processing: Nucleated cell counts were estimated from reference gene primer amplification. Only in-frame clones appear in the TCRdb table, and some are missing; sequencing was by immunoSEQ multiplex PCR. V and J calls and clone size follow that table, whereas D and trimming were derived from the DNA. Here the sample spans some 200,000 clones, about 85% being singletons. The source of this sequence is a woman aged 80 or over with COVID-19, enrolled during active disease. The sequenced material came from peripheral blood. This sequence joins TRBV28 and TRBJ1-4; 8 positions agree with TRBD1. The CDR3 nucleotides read TGTGCCAGCACCCCCAGGGACAGGTTCAGGGAAAAACTGTTTTTT. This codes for CASTPRDRFREKLFF.